The rows below give T cell receptor beta chains drawn from one sample of a study of neurological immune-mediated disorders. Using its own MiXCR run on the 5' RACE reads, TCRdb lists one record per CDR3 protein. The sample carries approximately 30,000 distinct CDR3 sequences, approximately 5% recorded once. Sequenced sample: CD4+ T cells from blood. The receptors originated from a woman aged 50 to 60 in good health. Both conserved end residues are part of each CDR3. A D gene is named only where the DNA matches it firmly. Some rows mark clone size as missing; the rest say once, few, many or name a class of expanded clone.

>many|TRBJ2-2|TRBV7-6|-
TGTGCCAGCAGCGTAAGACAGAACACCGGGGAGCTGTTTTTT
CASSVRQNTGELFF
>many|TRBJ2-3|TRBV7-3|-
TGTGCCAGCAGCGGCGACATCACAGATACGCAGTATTTT
CASSGDITDTQYF
>few|TRBJ2-2|TRBV3-1|-
TGTGCCAGCAGCCCTCGGACGGCGGCGATCGGGGAGCTGTTTTTT
CASSPRTAAIGELFF
>many|TRBJ2-2|TRBV29-1|TRBD1
TGCAGCGTCGACGTAGGGACAGGGGGAGTTCGGACCGGGGAGCTGTTTTTT
CSVDVGTGGVRTGELFF
>many|TRBJ2-1|TRBV7-9|TRBD2
TGTGCCAGCAGCTTCCCACCTAGCGGGATTGCATCCCCACTCAATGAGCAGTTCTTC
CASSFPPSGIASPLNEQFF
>-|TRBJ2-1|TRBV9|-
TGTGCCAGCAGCGTAGGGGGGGGCCATGAGCAGTTCTTC
CASSVGGGHEQFF
>many|TRBJ1-1|TRBV25-1|-
TGTGCCAGCAGTCATTCCGTTACAGGGAGGAACACTGAAGCTTTCTTT
CASSHSVTGRNTEAFF
>many|TRBJ2-3|TRBV3-1|-
TGTGCCAGCAGCCAAGAGGGAAAGGAGAGCACAGATACGCAGTATTTT
CASSQEGKESTDTQYF
>many|TRBJ1-5|TRBV7-2|-
TGTGCCAGCAGCAAGAAAGGGACGGCAAATAGCAATCAGCCCCAGCATTTT
CASSKKGTANSNQPQHF
>-|TRBJ2-1|TRBV10-3|-
TGTGCCATCAGTGAGTCGGGCCTAGCGAGGGTGCAGTTCTTC
CAISESGLARVQFF
>many|TRBJ2-2|TRBV20-1|-
TGCAGTGCCCCAAACGGGGAGACCGGCGGGGAGCTGTTTTTT
CSAPNGETGGELFF
>many|TRBJ1-5|TRBV5-1|TRBD1
TGCGCCAGCAGCTTGACAGGGGGGCAGCCCCAGCATTTT
CASSLTGGQPQHF
>many|TRBJ2-5|TRBV7-8|-
TGTGCCAGCAGCTTAGCACTTCGGCCTCAAGAGACCCAGTACTTC
CASSLALRPQETQYF
>few|TRBJ2-1|TRBV7-2|TRBD2
TGTGCCAGCAGCTCCCCCCCTGGCGGACTAGCTGCCAACAATGAGCAGTTCTTC
CASSSPPGGLAANNEQFF
>many|TRBJ2-3|TRBV12-3/TRBV12-4|-
TGTGCCAGCAGTTTATTTGGAAGCGGCGGGGGACAGGGCACAGATACGCAGTATTTT
CASSLFGSGGGQGTDTQYF
>many|TRBJ2-1|TRBV3-1|TRBD2
TGTGCCAGCAGCCATGATTGGAGTCTAGCGGGGATCAATGAGCAGTTCTTC
CASSHDWSLAGINEQFF
>many|TRBJ1-5|TRBV28|-
TGTGCCAGCAGTTTAGATAATAGCAATCAGCCCCAGCATTTT
CASSLDNSNQPQHF
>medium-sized|TRBJ2-2|TRBV29-1|-
TGCAGCGTCGCAGTCGGGGTTTCGATCGGGGAGCTGTTTTTT
CSVAVGVSIGELFF
>many|TRBJ2-1|TRBV7-3|-
TGTGCCAGCAGCATGGAACTTGGGATCGGAGAGCAGTTCTTC
CASSMELGIGEQFF
>many|TRBJ1-2|TRBV2|-
TGTGCCAGCGAATCCGACAGGAACTATGGCTACACCTTC
CASESDRNYGYTF
>many|TRBJ2-1|TRBV7-7|-
TGTGCCAGCAGCTTTCAACAGGGAGATGAGCAGTTCTTC
CASSFQQGDEQFF
>many|TRBJ1-5|TRBV18|-
TGTGCCAGCTCACCACTGGCGTGGGGCCTCGATAGCAATCAGCCCCAGCATTTT
CASSPLAWGLDSNQPQHF
>many|TRBJ1-2|TRBV20-1|-
TGCAGTGCTAGAGATTACGGCCCCCGGCGGCTTGGCTACACCTTC
CSARDYGPRRLGYTF
>many|TRBJ2-5|TRBV9|TRBD2
TGTGCCAGCAGTGACCTAGCGGGGGCTAAAGAGACCCAGTACTTC
CASSDLAGAKETQYF
>many|TRBJ1-1|TRBV5-1|-
TGCGCCAGCAGCGAACAGCCGAACACTGAAGCTTTCTTT
CASSEQPNTEAFF
>medium-sized|TRBJ2-1|TRBV20-1|-
TGCAGTGCTGCCGGGAATAACAATGAGCAGTTCTTC
CSAAGNNNEQFF